This T cell receptor beta chain was found in a study of Graves' ophthalmopathy and Graves' hyperthyroidism. Germline CDR1 and CDR2: LNHNV and YYDKDF (reference sequence). The CDR3 sequence is 14 residues long. Trimming took off 3 bases at V and 7 bases at J, with 16 bases between the two ends. This clonotype was seen ten or more times. RNA transcripts yielded amplified TCR beta CDR3 regions. HTBI primers primed a first-round RT-PCR, and a second-round multiplex PCR followed. A single record per CDR3 protein comes from TCRdb applying MiXCR to the multiplex PCR reads. The sample carries around 1.1 million distinct CDR3 sequences, roughly two fifths recorded once. The authors enrolled newly diagnosed hyperthyroidism patients aged 18 to 65 with under 2 months' duration.

The chain recombines TRBV15 with TRBJ2-7, with D unresolved. Specimen: peripheral blood or thyroid tissue (not recorded which). The TCR sequence derives from an adult man with Graves' hyperthyroidism. CDR3 protein: CATSSSDGTREQYF. CDR3 sequence (DNA): TGTGCCACCAGCAGCTCGGATGGAACGAGGGAGCAGTACTTC.